This T cell receptor (beta chain) was identified during a study of blood T cell repertoires in COVID-19. Background on the study: T cells, B-cell-depleted T cells, or PBMCs supplied cDNA or gDNA.

The authors' processing: By means of reference gene primer amplification, nucleated cell counts were estimated. The assay was immunoSEQ multiplex PCR, and TCRdb's table has in-frame clones only and misses some. Clone size and V and J calls were adopted from that table, with D and trimming inferred from the DNA. In the table there are some 330,000 clones, 88% of which are singletons. The CDR3 length is 15 residues. Trimming cost V 6 bases and J 6 bases; bases outside gene matches: 11. Germline V gives CDR1 SGHKS, CDR2 YYEKEE (reference sequence). This rearrangement joins TRBV5-5 to TRBJ2-1, with 8 nucleotides matching TRBD1. The sequencing input was peripheral blood. This clonotype was sampled from a woman aged 45 to 65 with active or convalescent COVID-19. The CDR3 DNA reads TGTGCCAGCACAAGGTTTCAGGGGGCGGTCAATGAGCAGTTCTTC. This encodes CASTRFQGAVNEQFF.